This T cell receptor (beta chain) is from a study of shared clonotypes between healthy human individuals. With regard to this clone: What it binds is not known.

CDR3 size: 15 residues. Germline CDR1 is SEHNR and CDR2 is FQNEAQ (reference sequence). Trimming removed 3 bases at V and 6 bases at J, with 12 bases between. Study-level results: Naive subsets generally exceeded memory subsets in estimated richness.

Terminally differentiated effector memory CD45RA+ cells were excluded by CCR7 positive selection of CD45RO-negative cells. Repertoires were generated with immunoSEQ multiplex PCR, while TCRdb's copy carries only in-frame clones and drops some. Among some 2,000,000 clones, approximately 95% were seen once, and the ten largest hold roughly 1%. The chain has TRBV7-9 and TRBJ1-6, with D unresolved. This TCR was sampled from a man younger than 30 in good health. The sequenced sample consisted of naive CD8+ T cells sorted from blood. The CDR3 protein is CASSFGGVGNSPLHF. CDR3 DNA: TGTGCCAGCAGCTTCGGCGGGGTAGGTAATTCACCCCTCCACTTT.